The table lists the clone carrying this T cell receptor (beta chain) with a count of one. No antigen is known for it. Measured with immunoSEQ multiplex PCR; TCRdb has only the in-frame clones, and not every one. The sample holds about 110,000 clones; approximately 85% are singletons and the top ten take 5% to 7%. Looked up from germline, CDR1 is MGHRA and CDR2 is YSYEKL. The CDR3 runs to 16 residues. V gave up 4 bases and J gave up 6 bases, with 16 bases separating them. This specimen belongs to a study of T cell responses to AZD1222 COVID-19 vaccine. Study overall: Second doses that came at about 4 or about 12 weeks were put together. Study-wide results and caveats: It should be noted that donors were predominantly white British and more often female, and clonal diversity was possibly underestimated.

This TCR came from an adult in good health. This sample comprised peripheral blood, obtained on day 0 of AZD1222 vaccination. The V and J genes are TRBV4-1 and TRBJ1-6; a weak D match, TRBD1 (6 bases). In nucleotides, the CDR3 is TGCGCCAGCAGCCCCACCCCGAACAGGGTTAATTCACCCCTCCACTTT. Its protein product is CASSPTPNRVNSPLHF.